This entry features one T cell receptor beta chain sequence. Its antigen is unidentified. Here immunoSEQ multiplex PCR was the method, and the copy in TCRdb shows in-frame clones only, minus some. The sample lists 180,000 or so clones; around 85% were seen once. The CDR3 loop spans 14 amino acids. Germline CDR1 SGHAT, CDR2 FQDESV (reference sequence). V shed 5 bases and J 3 bases; nucleotides not matched to a gene: 3. The data stem from a study of Ad26.COV2.S vaccination and SARS-CoV-2 variants. Study results and caveats: Those who received the vaccine showed greater spike-specific TCR breadth than those given placebo.

V usage is TRBV11-1 and J usage is TRBJ2-3; 9 nucleotides align to TRBD2. The origin of this receptor is a human donor who had recovered from COVID-19. Sequencing was performed on peripheral blood, taken after recovery from COVID-19. CDR3 amino acids: CASSRGGATDTQYF. CDR3 sequence (DNA): TGTGCCAGCAGCCGCGGGGGGGCGACAGATACGCAGTATTTT. The whole variable domain, filled in from reference TRBV11-1 and TRBJ2-3, reads EAEVAQSPRYKITEKSQAVAFWCDPISGHATLYWYRQILGQGPELLVQFQDESVVDDSQLPKDRFSAERLKGVDSTLKIQPAELGDSAMYLCASSRGGATDTQYFGPGTRLTVL.